What follows are 8 T cell receptor beta chains derived from one specimen sequenced in a study of T cell repertoires in cytomegalovirus infection. The antigens for these receptors are not known. Each CDR3 protein is one row after TCRdb ran MiXCR on the reads. Among about 270,000 distinct CDR3 sequences listed, less than 25% were seen once. The sequencing here drew on cultured PBMCs, taken from culture after CMV antigen stimulation. The receptors were sampled from a human donor in good health (CMV status not recorded). Some clones in this sample may be carry-over from other donors' samples.

In this sample, this clonotype turned up a few times. The rearrangement joins TRBV11-2 to TRBJ2-3; tentative D call: TRBD1 (5 bases). CDR1 and CDR2 (germline): SGHAT, FQNNGV. The CDR3 totals 14 residues. V gave up 1 base and J gave up 4 bases, with 9 bases separating them. CDR3 DNA: TGTGCCAGCAGCTTAGCAGGGCCGGCAGATACGCAGTATTTT. It codes for CASSLAGPADTQYF.

The chain couples TRBV6-2 or TRBV6-3 to TRBJ2-1, with 9 bases that match TRBD1. Germline CDR1 MNHEY, CDR2 SVGEGT. Trimming cost V 7 bases and J 9 bases; bases outside gene matches: 4. The CDR3 contains 12 residues. The CDR3, as DNA: TGTGCCAGCACACAGGGGGCAGGTGAGCAGTTCTTC. Encoded protein: CASTQGAGEQFF.

This clonotype was picked up a small number of times. The chain has TRBV19 and TRBJ1-4; possible D gene TRBD1, 6 bases. Germline V gives CDR1 LNHDA, CDR2 SQIVND (reference sequence). Trimming cost V 7 bases and J 1 base, with 19 bases left between them. The CDR3 is 17 residues long. The CDR3 loop reads CASTPNRVGITNEKLFF. In DNA form, the CDR3 reads TGTGCCAGTACCCCCAACAGGGTCGGAATAACTAATGAAAAACTGTTTTTT.

This clonotype was recorded a few times. The V gene is TRBV7-2, the J gene TRBJ2-2; unclear D gene. V lost 2 bases, J lost 1 base, and 5 bases lay in between. CDR1 and CDR2 (germline): SGHTA, FQGNSA. CDR3 length: 14 residues. The CDR3 loop is CASSLSQNTGELFF. CDR3 sequence (DNA): TGTGCCAGCAGCTTATCCCAGAACACCGGGGAGCTGTTTTTT.

The gene calls are TRBV12-3 or TRBV12-4 and TRBJ1-1; possible D gene TRBD1, 6 bases. V lost 6 bases to trimming and J lost 6 bases, with 17 bases between them. CDR3 size: 14 residues. CDR3 nucleotides: TGTGCCAGCAGCCTCACAGGGTATGGACCTGAAGCTTTCTTT. This sequence encodes CASSLTGYGPEAFF.

The sample holds many counts of this clonotype. The chain couples TRBV7-2 to TRBJ1-2; 7 bases fit TRBD1. The CDR3 is made up of 13 amino acids. Germline assignment: CDR1 SGHTA and CDR2 FQGNSA. V lost 5 bases, J lost 3 bases, and 3 bases stayed unmatched. The CDR3 sequence is CASSTGTDYGYTF. For the CDR3, the DNA is TGTGCCAGCAGCACGGGGACAGACTATGGCTACACCTTC.

The chain is built from TRBV7-2 and TRBJ2-5; TRBD2 might be the D (6 bases). With 4 bases removed from V and 5 bases from J, the gap between germline ends came to 11 bases. The germline gives CDR1 SGHTA, CDR2 FQGNSA. The CDR3 runs 13 residues. CDR3 amino acids: CASSWGLGETQYF. In nucleotides, the CDR3 is TGTGCCAGCAGCTGGGGACTTGGTGAGACCCAGTACTTC.

This clonotype was seen a few times. This sequence joins TRBV28 and TRBJ2-7; 8 bases are shared with TRBD1. J lost 2 bases, V lost 6 bases, and 9 bases had no gene match. The CDR3 spans 15 residues. The germline gives CDR1 MDHEN, CDR2 SYDVKM. The CDR3 bases are TGTGCCAGCAGCTCGCGACAGGGGAACCCCTACGAGCAGTACTTC. Residues: CASSSRQGNPYEQYF.